Below, 32 T cell receptor beta chains from the same sample are listed, as sequenced in a study of beta chain features in type 1 diabetes. Since all of the isolated RNA was reverse transcribed, expressed TCRB transcripts were what got sequenced. Sequenced by immunoSEQ multiplex PCR; TCRdb stores in-frame clones only, minus some. The table lists roughly 290,000 clones, roughly 8% of them singletons. Sequencing was carried out using central memory CD4+ T cells from blood. These receptors all stem from a woman aged 18 to 35 in good health.

This clone was found many times. The CDR3: CASSQNTGDQETQYF. DNA for the CDR3: TGCGCCAGCAGCCAGAATACAGGGGACCAAGAGACCCAGTACTTC. V is TRBV4-3 and J is TRBJ2-5, with 7 bases aligning to TRBD1. V gave up 3 bases and J gave up 0 bases; unmatched junction bases: 4. Germline V gives CDR1 LGHNA, CDR2 YSLEER. The CDR3 extends over 15 amino acids.

The V call is TRBV7-2, the J call TRBJ2-2, with D possibly being TRBD1 or TRBD2 (6 bases each). The CDR3 covers 14 residues. The V gene's germline CDR1 is SGHTA and CDR2 FQGNSA. Trimming took 7 bases from V and 2 from J, leaving 11 bases between them. The CDR3 coding sequence is TGTGCCAGCATTCGGGGGCTTAACACCGGGGAGCTGTTTTTT. As protein: CASIRGLNTGELFF.

This clone was seen more than once but under ten times. This chain links TRBV28 with TRBJ2-2; 8 bases agree with TRBD1. The V segment lost 6 bases and the J segment 8 bases; nucleotides outside the gene matches: 11. Germline V gene lookup returns CDR1 MDHEN and CDR2 SYDVKM. The length of the CDR3 is 15 residues. The CDR3 sequence: CASRSAATGGGELFF. For the CDR3, the DNA is TGTGCCAGCAGATCTGCGGCTACAGGGGGAGGGGAGCTGTTTTTT.

V is TRBV4-2 and J is TRBJ2-1; unclear D gene. V lost 0 bases, J lost 7 bases, and 19 bases lay in between. CDR3 length: 17 residues. Germline V CDR1 and CDR2: LGHNA, YNFKEQ. The CDR3: CASSQDVLSPGGNEQFF. The CDR3 DNA follows: TGTGCCAGCAGCCAAGATGTATTGAGCCCAGGTGGAAATGAGCAGTTCTTC.

The sample holds many counts of this clone. This sequence joins TRBV7-3 and TRBJ2-2, with D possibly matching TRBD1 (6 bases). Germline V lookup: CDR1 SGHTA, CDR2 FQGTGA. The CDR3 loop spans 13 amino acids. V was pared by 5 bases and J by 6 bases, with 10 bases between. CDR3 sequence reads: CASSQQGSGELFF. The DNA for the CDR3 is TGTGCCAGCAGCCAACAGGGATCCGGGGAGCTGTTTTTT.

In this sample, this clone turned up a few times. This sequence joins TRBV9 and TRBJ1-5; D unresolved. Germline V gene data show CDR1 as SGDLS and CDR2 as YYNGEE. V shed 1 base and J shed 11 bases, with 13 bases lying between them. CDR3 size: 13 residues. The CDR3 DNA follows: TGTGCCAGCAGCGTAACCCGGTCGGTAGCCCAGCATTTT. This codes for CASSVTRSVAQHF.

This clone was counted only a few times. The chain links TRBV5-6 to TRBJ2-6; D uncertain. CDR1 and CDR2 from the germline V gene are SGHDT and YYEEEE. This CDR3 region has 14 residues. The V and J ends lost 4 bases and 0 bases respectively, with 5 bases between them. CDR3 nucleotide sequence: TGTGCCAGCAGCCGGGCCTCTGGGGCCAACGTCCTGACTTTC. This translates into CASSRASGANVLTF.

This clone was picked up a small number of times. The genes are TRBV28 and TRBJ1-2; D might be TRBD1 (5 bases). The CDR3 runs 17 residues. V was cut by 6 bases and J by 5 bases, with 25 bases left in between. Germline lookup yields CDR1 MDHEN and CDR2 SYDVKM. The CDR3, as DNA: TGTGCCAGCAGCACCACCGGGACGGAGCCCGGACTTTATGGCTACACCTTC. Its protein product is CASSTTGTEPGLYGYTF.

CDR3 bases: TGTGCCAGCTCACCCACAGCCGGGCGTAATGGCTACACCTTC. Translated: CASSPTAGRNGYTF. The chain recombines TRBV18 with TRBJ1-2; D not certain. The CDR3 sequence is 14 residues long. Between the trimmed V and J ends, which lost 3 bases and 6 bases, there was a span of 14 bases. CDR1 KGHSH and CDR2 LQKENI come from the germline V gene.

This clone showed up just a few times. The chain joins TRBV7-2 to TRBJ1-1; D is ambiguous. V was shortened by 5 bases and J by 5 bases, with 12 bases between the two germline ends. From germline, CDR1 is SGHTA and CDR2 FQGNSA. This CDR3 has 13 residues. CDR3 DNA sequence: TGTGCCAGCAGCCCATACGCCGAGACTGAAGCTTTCTTT. Residues: CASSPYAETEAFF.

The gene calls are TRBV7-9 and TRBJ2-7; 7 positions agree with TRBD1. CDR1 and CDR2 from the germline V gene are SEHNR and FQNEAQ (reference sequence). CDR3 length: 18 amino acids. J gave up 4 bases and V 4 bases, and 19 bases lay outside the gene matches. The DNA of the CDR3 is TGTGCCAGCAGCTCCGTTCCTCGACAGGGCCCCTCGTTTTACGAGCAGTACGTC. Its translation: CASSSVPRQGPSFYEQYV.

This chain connects TRBV29-1 to TRBJ1-1; D perhaps matches TRBD1 (5 bases). Trimming stripped 4 bases from V and 0 bases from J, with 9 bases between. CDR1 is SQVTM, CDR2 ANQGSEA, per germline. The CDR3 is 13 residues long. The CDR3 DNA follows: TGCAGCGTTGTGTCGGGGCTGAACACTGAAGCTTTCTTT. It yields the protein CSVVSGLNTEAFF.

This clone was counted many times. The identical CDR3 is also encoded by other nucleotide sequences in the sample. This chain uses TRBV7-2 with TRBJ2-3, with D unresolved. V gave up 8 bases and J gave up 0 bases, with 6 bases separating them. This CDR3 has 12 amino acids. Germline CDR1 reads SGHTA; CDR2 reads FQGNSA. The CDR3 protein is CASSQSTDTQYF. The CDR3 DNA follows: TGTGCCAGCTCCCAGAGCACAGATACGCAGTATTTT.

The CDR3 here is CASSGSEGFKAFF. As DNA, the CDR3 is TGTGCCAGCAGTGGTAGTGAGGGATTCAAAGCTTTCTTT. This chain uses TRBV2 with TRBJ1-1; unclear D gene. CDR1 SNHLY and CDR2 FYNNEI come from the germline V gene. Trimming left V 4 bases short and J 9 bases short, with 15 bases between. The CDR3 has 13 residues.

V and J are TRBV6-1 and TRBJ2-3, with TRBD1 matching 7 bases. The germline V gene has CDR1 MNHNS and CDR2 SASEGT. This CDR3 has 14 amino acids. The V segment lost 8 bases and the J segment 1 base; nucleotides outside the gene matches: 6. The CDR3 DNA reads as TGTGCCAGCTGTTGGCAGGGGGGCACAGATACGCAGTATTTT. Amino acids: CASCWQGGTDTQYF.

This clone has only a few counts. The V and J genes are TRBV29-1 and TRBJ2-1; tentatively, D is TRBD1 (5 bases). V lost 4 bases, J lost 4 bases, and 17 bases lay in between. Germline CDR1 and CDR2: SQVTM and ANQGSEA. The CDR3 contains 15 residues. The CDR3 here is CSVVTNSRGYNEQFF. CDR3 sequence (DNA): TGCAGCGTTGTTACAAACTCAAGGGGTTACAATGAGCAGTTCTTC.

Comment on this clone: Different DNA sequences within this sample yield the same CDR3. The V gene is TRBV5-1, the J gene TRBJ2-3; D gene ambiguous. Looked up from germline, CDR1 is SGHRS and CDR2 is YFSETQ. The length of the CDR3 is 12 residues. Trimming stripped 0 bases from V and 7 bases from J, with 6 bases between. This CDR3 reads CASSLDVYTQYF. CDR3 coding DNA: TGCGCCAGCAGCTTGGACGTATATACGCAGTATTTT.

This chain connects TRBV5-4 to TRBJ1-1; no clear D gene. Germline CDR1 SGHNT, CDR2 YYREEE (reference sequence). Trimming removed 1 base at V and 2 bases at J, with 9 bases between. This CDR3 is built from 14 residues. For the CDR3, the DNA is TGTGCCAGCAGCTTGTCACGCGGTAACACTGAAGCTTTCTTT. It is translated as CASSLSRGNTEAFF.

In this sample, this clone turned up a few times. At one boundary the junction diverges from the germline segment, which might be a read error. In DNA form, the CDR3 reads TGTGCTAGCAGCTTAACGGGCGGGCTCGGCGATACGCAGTATTTT. Translated, it gives CASSLTGGLGDTQYF. The gene calls are TRBV7-7 and TRBJ2-3; TRBD2 is a possible D gene (5 bases). The CDR3 contains 15 residues. Germline V CDR1 and CDR2: SSHAT, FNYEAQ (reference sequence).

This clone was observed many times. V gene TRBV27 combines with J gene TRBJ2-5; TRBD1 aligns across 9 bases. V lost 5 bases to trimming and J lost 5 bases; unmatched junction nucleotides: 6. The CDR3 spans 14 residues. Per germline, CDR1 MNHEY and CDR2 SMNVEV (reference sequence). The DNA of the CDR3 is TGTGCCAGCAGTCCCCGGACAGGGGACGAGACCCAGTACTTC. Its protein is CASSPRTGDETQYF.

This clone was recorded a few times. The DNA for the CDR3 is TGTGCCAGCAGTGAGGGGAGGGAGGGCTTCGAGCAGTTCTTC. Protein product: CASSEGREGFEQFF. The chain joins TRBV2 to TRBJ2-1; 7 bases line up with TRBD2. Germline-derived CDR1 and CDR2 are SNHLY and FYNNEI. Trimming cost V 3 bases and J 10 bases; bases outside gene matches: 9. The CDR3 runs to 14 residues.

This clone was found a few times. The V call is TRBV7-9, the J call TRBJ1-2; 9 nucleotides match TRBD1. Germline V gene sequence: CDR1 SEHNR, CDR2 FQNEAQ (reference sequence). J gave up 4 bases and V 5 bases, and 8 bases lay outside the gene matches. CDR3 length: 15 amino acids. The CDR3 loop is CASSPGDRAIYGYTF. In DNA form, the CDR3 reads TGTGCCAGCAGCCCTGGGGACAGGGCCATCTATGGCTACACCTTC.

This clone was seen repeatedly, ten times or more. V usage is TRBV11-2 and J usage is TRBJ1-2, with a possible D match to TRBD1 (6 bases). This CDR3 is 14 amino acids long. CDR1 and CDR2 from the germline V gene are SGHAT and FQNNGV. V was clipped by 3 bases and J by 2 bases, with 10 bases between them. The CDR3 sequence is CASSFERGNYGYTF. The CDR3 DNA sequence: TGTGCCAGCAGCTTTGAAAGGGGGAACTATGGCTACACCTTC. The full variable domain, completed using reference TRBV11-2 and TRBJ1-2, is EAGVAQSPRYKIIEKRQSVAFWCNPISGHATLYWYQQILGQGPKLLIQFQNNGVVDDSQLPKDRFSAERLKGVDSTLKIQPAKLEDSAVYLCASSFERGNYGYTFGSGTRLTVV.

CDR3 sequence (DNA): TGTGCCAGCAGCTACCGACAGGGACCGAACGGGGATACGCAGTATTTT. Translated: CASSYRQGPNGDTQYF. V is TRBV5-6 and J is TRBJ2-3; TRBD1 aligns across 7 bases. V gave up 3 bases and J gave up 6 bases; unmatched junction bases: 13. CDR3 length: 16 residues. Germline CDR1 and CDR2: SGHDT and YYEEEE.

This clone was seen a handful of times. This rearrangement joins TRBV27 to TRBJ2-7, with D hard to call. The V end lost 8 bases, the J end lost 4 bases, and 9 bases lay between the germline ends. There are 11 residues in the CDR3. Germline V lookup: CDR1 MNHEY, CDR2 SMNVEV (reference sequence). The CDR3 nucleotides read TGTGCCAGCGGCTCGCGTTACGAGCAGTACTTC. This encodes CASGSRYEQYF.

The J gene is TRBJ1-4, the V gene TRBV5-1; no reliable D call. The CDR3 loop spans 14 amino acids. V was shortened by 6 bases and J by 0 bases, with 9 bases between the two germline ends. Germline loops: CDR1 SGHRS, CDR2 YFSETQ. In DNA form, the CDR3 reads TGCGCCAGCATGGGAGGGTCAACTAATGAAAAACTGTTTTTT. As protein: CASMGGSTNEKLFF.

This clone was recorded many times. The sample has other DNA sequences that encode this CDR3 too. CDR3 protein: CASSSRGSNQPQHF. The CDR3 region has the DNA TGTGCCAGCAGCTCCAGGGGAAGCAATCAGCCCCAGCATTTT. This chain uses TRBV5-6 with TRBJ1-5; the D gene is possibly TRBD1 (6 bases). The CDR3 consists of 14 residues. CDR1 and CDR2 (germline): SGHDT, YYEEEE. The V end lost 3 bases, the J end lost 1 base, and 8 bases lay between the germline ends. Complete variable domain (other parts from reference TRBV5-6 and TRBJ1-5): DAGVTQSPTHLIKTRGQQVTLRCSPKSGHDTVSWYQQALGQGPQFIFQYYEEEERQRGNFPDRFSGHQFPNYSSELNVNALLLGDSALYLCASSSRGSNQPQHFGDGTRLSIL.

This clone has only a few counts. The rearrangement links TRBV7-9 to TRBJ1-6; D is undetermined. The V end was cut by 3 bases, the J end by 8 bases, with 11 bases between. The CDR3 totals 14 residues. Germline lookup yields CDR1 SEHNR and CDR2 FQNEAQ (reference sequence). The DNA for the CDR3 is TGTGCCAGCAGCTTTACAGTTACGGATTCACCCCTCCACTTT. This gives the protein CASSFTVTDSPLHF. The whole variable domain, filled in from reference TRBV7-9 and TRBJ1-6, reads DTGVSQNPRHKITKRGQNVTFRCDPISEHNRLYWYRQTLGQGPEFLTYFQNEAQLEKSRLLSDRFSAERPKGSFSTLEIQRTEQGDSAMYLCASSFTVTDSPLHFGNGTRLTVT.

In DNA form, the CDR3 reads TGTGCCACCAGCTCCGGCCAAGGGGGCAATCAGCCCCAGCATTTT. Protein sequence: CATSSGQGGNQPQHF. J is TRBJ1-5 and V is TRBV15; tentative D call: TRBD1 (5 bases). With 5 bases removed from V and 2 bases from J, the gap between germline ends came to 13 bases. This CDR3 spans 15 amino acids. Per germline, CDR1 LNHNV and CDR2 YYDKDF (reference sequence).

This clone occurred a few times. The chain links TRBV7-9 to TRBJ2-3; D might be TRBD1 (6 bases). Trimming removed 5 bases at V and 3 bases at J, with 12 bases between. The CDR3 covers 14 residues. CDR1 is SEHNR, CDR2 FQNEAQ, per germline (reference sequence). As DNA, the CDR3 is TGTGCCAGCAGCATCCGACAGGCAACAGATACGCAGTATTTT. Encoded protein: CASSIRQATDTQYF. Drawing the rest from reference TRBV7-9 and TRBJ2-3, the complete variable domain is DTGVSQNPRHKITKRGQNVTFRCDPISEHNRLYWYRQTLGQGPEFLTYFQNEAQLEKSRLLSDRFSAERPKGSFSTLEIQRTEQGDSAMYLCASSIRQATDTQYFGPGTRLTVL.

At least ten counts were recorded for this clone. CDR3 bases: TGTGCCAGCAGCTTACCCCGGGGGGGACAGGGTGGCACTGAAGCTTTCTTT. This codes for CASSLPRGGQGGTEAFF. The chain employs TRBV7-2 and TRBJ1-1, with 9 bases fitting TRBD1. The CDR3 runs to 17 residues. The germline CDR1 and CDR2 sequences are SGHTA and FQGNSA. V lost 2 bases and J lost 4; bases outside the gene matches: 11.

This clone was picked up a small number of times. The rearrangement joins TRBV27 to TRBJ2-1, with D possibly TRBD2 on 5 matching bases. The CDR3 is 11 residues long. V lost 4 bases to trimming and J lost 10 bases, with 8 bases between them. Germline-derived CDR1 and CDR2 are MNHEY and SMNVEV (reference sequence). The CDR3 spells CASSYQREQFF. For the CDR3, the DNA is TGTGCCAGCAGTTACCAGCGGGAGCAGTTCTTC.